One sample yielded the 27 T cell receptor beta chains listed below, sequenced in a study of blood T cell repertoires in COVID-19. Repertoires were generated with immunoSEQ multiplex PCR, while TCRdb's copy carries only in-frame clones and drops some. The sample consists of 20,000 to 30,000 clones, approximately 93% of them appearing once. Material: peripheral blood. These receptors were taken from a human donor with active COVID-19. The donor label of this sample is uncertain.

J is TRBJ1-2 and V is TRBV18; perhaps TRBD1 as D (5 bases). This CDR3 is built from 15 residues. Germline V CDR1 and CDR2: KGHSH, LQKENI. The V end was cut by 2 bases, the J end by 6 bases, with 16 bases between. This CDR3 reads CASSPSDQGYHGYTF. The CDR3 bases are TGTGCCAGCTCACCAAGTGACCAGGGATATCATGGCTACACCTTC.

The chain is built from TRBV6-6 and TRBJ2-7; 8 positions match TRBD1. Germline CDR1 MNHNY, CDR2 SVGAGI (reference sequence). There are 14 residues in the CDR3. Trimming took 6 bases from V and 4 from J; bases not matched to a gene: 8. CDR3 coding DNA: TGTGCCAGCAGGGCCCCGGGACAGGTGTACGAGCAGTACTTC. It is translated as CASRAPGQVYEQYF.

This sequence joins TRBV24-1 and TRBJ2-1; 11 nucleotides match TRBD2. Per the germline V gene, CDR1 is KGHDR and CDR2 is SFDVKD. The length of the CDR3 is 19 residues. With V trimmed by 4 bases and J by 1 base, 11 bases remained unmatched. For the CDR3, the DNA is TGTGCCACCAGTGACCCCGGACTAGCGGGTCGTGGATCCTACAATGAGCAGTTCTTC. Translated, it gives CATSDPGLAGRGSYNEQFF.

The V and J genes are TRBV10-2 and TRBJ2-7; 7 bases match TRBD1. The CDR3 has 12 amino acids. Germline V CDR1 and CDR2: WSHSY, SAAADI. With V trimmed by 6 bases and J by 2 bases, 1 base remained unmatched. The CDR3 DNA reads TGCGCCAGCAGGGGACAGCCCTACGAGCAGTACTTC. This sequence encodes CASRGQPYEQYF.

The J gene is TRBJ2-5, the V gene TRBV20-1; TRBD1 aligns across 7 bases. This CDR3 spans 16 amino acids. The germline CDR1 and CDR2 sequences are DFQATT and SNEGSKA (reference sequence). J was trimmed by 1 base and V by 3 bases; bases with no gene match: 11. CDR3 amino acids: CSASDTGDTLQETQYF. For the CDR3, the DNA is TGCAGTGCTAGTGACACAGGGGATACCCTCCAAGAGACCCAGTACTTC.

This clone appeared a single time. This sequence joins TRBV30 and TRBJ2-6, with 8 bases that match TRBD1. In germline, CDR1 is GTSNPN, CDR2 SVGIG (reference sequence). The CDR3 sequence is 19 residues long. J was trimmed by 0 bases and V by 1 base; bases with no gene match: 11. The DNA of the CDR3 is TGTGCCTGGAGTGGGCGGACTCGGACAGGGAACTCTGGGGCCAACGTCCTGACTTTC. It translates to CAWSGRTRTGNSGANVLTF. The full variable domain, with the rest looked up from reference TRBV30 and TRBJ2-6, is SQTIHQWPATLVQPVGSPLSLECTVEGTSNPNLYWYRQAAGRGLQLLFYSVGIGQISSEVPQNLSASRPQDRQFILSSKKLLLSDSGFYLCAWSGRTRTGNSGANVLTFGAGSRLTVL.

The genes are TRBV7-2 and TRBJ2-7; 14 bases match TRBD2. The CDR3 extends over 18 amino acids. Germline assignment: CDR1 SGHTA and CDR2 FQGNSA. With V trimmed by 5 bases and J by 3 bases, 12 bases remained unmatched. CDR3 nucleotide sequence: TGTGCCAGCAGCAAAGAGACTAGCGGGAGGGCCGGAAGCTACGAGCAGTACTTC. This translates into CASSKETSGRAGSYEQYF.

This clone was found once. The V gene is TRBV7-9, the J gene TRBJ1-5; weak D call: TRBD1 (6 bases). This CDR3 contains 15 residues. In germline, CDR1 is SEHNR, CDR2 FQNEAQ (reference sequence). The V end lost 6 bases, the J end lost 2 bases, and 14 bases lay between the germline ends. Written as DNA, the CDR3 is TGTGCCAGCAGGTCTGGAGGGGGGGGCAATCAGCCCCAGCATTTT. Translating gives CASRSGGGGNQPQHF.

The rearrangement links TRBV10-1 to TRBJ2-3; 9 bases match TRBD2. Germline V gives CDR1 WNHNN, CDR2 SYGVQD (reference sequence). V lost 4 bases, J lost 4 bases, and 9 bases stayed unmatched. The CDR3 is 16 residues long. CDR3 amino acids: CASSAASGEGADTQYF. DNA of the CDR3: TGCGCCAGCAGTGCGGCTAGCGGGGAAGGGGCAGATACGCAGTATTTT.

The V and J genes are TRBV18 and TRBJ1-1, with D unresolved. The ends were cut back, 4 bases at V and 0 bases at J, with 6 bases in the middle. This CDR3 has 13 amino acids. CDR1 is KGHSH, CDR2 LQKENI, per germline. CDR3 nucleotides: TGTGCCAGCTCACTCTCGGTGAACACTGAAGCTTTCTTT. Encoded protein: CASSLSVNTEAFF.

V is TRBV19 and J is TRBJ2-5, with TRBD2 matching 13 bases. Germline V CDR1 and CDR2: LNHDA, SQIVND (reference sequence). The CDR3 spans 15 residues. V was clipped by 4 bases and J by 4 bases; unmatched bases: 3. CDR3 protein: CASSTWTSGGETQYF. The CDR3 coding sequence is TGTGCCAGTAGTACCTGGACTAGCGGGGGAGAGACCCAGTACTTC.

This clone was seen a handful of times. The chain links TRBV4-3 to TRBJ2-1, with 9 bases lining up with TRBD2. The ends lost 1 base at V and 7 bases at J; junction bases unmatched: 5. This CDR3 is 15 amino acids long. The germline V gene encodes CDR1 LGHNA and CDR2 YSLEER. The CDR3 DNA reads TGCGCCAGCAGCCAAGGCGGGGGGGCTATGAATGAGCAGTTCTTC. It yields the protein CASSQGGGAMNEQFF.

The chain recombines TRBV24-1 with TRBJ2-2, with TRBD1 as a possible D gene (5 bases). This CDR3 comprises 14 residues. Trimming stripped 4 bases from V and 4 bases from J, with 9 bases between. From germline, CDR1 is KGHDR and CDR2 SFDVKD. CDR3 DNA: TGTGCCACCAGTGAATACAGGACCACCGGGGAGCTGTTTTTT. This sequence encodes CATSEYRTTGELFF.

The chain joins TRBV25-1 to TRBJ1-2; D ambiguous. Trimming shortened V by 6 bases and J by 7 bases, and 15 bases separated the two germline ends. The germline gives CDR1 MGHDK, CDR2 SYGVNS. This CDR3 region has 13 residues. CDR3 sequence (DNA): TGTGCCAGCAGCCTTTCACATGCTTCTGGCTACACCTTC. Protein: CASSLSHASGYTF.

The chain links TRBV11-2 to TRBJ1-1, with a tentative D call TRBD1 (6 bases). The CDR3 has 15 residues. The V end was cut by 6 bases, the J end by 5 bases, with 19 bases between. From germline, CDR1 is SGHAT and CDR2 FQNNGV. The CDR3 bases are TGTGCCAGCAGAAGACTCCAGGGGAAGGGTACTGAAGCTTTCTTT. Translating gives CASRRLQGKGTEAFF.

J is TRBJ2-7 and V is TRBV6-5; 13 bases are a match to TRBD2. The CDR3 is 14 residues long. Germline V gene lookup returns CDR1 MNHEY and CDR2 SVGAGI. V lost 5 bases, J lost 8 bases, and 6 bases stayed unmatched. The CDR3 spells CASSPRTSGSKQYF. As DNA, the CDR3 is TGTGCCAGCAGTCCTAGGACTAGCGGGAGTAAGCAGTACTTC.

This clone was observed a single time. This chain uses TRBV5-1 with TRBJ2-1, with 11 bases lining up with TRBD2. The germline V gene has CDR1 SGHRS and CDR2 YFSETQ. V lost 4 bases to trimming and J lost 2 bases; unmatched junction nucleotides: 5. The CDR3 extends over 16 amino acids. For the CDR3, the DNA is TGCGCCAGCAGCATAGCGGGGGGGTTACCCTACAATGAGCAGTTCTTC. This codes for CASSIAGGLPYNEQFF.

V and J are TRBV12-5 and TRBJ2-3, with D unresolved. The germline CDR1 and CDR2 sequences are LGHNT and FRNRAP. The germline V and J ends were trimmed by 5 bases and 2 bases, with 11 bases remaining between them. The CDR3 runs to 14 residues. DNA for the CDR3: TGTGCTAGTGGTACCCCCGGGTCCACAGATACGCAGTATTTT. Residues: CASGTPGSTDTQYF.

CDR3 in DNA: TGTGCCAGCACCTGGGGGGGACAGGTCTACGAGCAGTACTTC. Translated, it gives CASTWGGQVYEQYF. V usage is TRBV28 and J usage is TRBJ2-7; D is possibly TRBD1 (8 bases). Germline CDR1 reads MDHEN; CDR2 reads SYDVKM. Trimming took 7 bases from V and 3 from J, leaving 16 bases between them. This CDR3 comprises 14 residues.

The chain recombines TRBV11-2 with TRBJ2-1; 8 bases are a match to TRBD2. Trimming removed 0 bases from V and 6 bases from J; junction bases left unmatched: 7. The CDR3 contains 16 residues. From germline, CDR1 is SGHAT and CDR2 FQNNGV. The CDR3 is CASSLEASLAVNEQFF. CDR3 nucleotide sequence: TGTGCCAGCAGCTTAGAAGCGTCACTAGCGGTCAATGAGCAGTTCTTC.

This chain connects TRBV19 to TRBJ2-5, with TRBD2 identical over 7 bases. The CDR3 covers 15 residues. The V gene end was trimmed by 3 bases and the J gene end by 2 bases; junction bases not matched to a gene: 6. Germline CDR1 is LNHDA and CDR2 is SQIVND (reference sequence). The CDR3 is CASSIGGTKQETQYF. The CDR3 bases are TGTGCCAGTAGTATCGGTGGGACTAAACAAGAGACCCAGTACTTC.

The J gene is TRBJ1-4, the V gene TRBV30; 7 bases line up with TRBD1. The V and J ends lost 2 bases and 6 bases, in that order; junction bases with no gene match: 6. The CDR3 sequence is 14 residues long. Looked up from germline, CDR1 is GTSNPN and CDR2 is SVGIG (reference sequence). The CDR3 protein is CAWSRQGPDEKLFF. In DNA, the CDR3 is TGTGCCTGGAGTAGACAGGGCCCAGATGAAAAACTGTTTTTT. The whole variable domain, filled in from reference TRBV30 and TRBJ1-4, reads SQTIHQWPATLVQPVGSPLSLECTVEGTSNPNLYWYRQAAGRGLQLLFYSVGIGQISSEVPQNLSASRPQDRQFILSSKKLLLSDSGFYLCAWSRQGPDEKLFFGSGTQLSVL.

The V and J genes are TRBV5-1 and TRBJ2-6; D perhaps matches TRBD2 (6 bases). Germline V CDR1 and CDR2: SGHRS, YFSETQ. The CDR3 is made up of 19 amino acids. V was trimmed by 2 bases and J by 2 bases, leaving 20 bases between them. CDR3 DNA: TGCGCCAGCAGCTTCCTTGGTCAGGAGGGTTCCGCTGGGGCCAACGTCCTGACTTTC. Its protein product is CASSFLGQEGSAGANVLTF.

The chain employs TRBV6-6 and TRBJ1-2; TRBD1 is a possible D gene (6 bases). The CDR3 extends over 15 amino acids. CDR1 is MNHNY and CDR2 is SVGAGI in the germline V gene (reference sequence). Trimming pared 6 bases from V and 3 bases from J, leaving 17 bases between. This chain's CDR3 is CASSPTGQIHYGYTF. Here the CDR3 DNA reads TGTGCCAGCAGCCCCACTGGACAGATCCACTATGGCTACACCTTC.

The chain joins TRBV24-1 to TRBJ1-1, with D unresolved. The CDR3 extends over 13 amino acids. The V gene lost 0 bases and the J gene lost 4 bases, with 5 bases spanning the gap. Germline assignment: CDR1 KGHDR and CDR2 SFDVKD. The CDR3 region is CATSDLQATEAFF. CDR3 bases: TGTGCCACCAGTGATTTGCAGGCCACTGAAGCTTTCTTT.

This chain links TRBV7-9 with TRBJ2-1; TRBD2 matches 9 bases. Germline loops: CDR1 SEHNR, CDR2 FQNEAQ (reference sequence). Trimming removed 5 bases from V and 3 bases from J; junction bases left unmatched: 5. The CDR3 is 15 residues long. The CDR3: CASSMRGGGYNEQFF. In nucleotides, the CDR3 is TGTGCCAGCAGCATGCGGGGGGGAGGCTACAATGAGCAGTTCTTC.

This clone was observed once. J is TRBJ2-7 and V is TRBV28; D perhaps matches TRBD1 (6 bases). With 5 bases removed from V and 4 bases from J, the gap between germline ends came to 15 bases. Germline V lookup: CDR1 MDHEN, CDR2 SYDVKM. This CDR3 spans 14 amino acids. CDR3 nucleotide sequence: TGTGCCAGCAGTCTCCAGGGGTCACTGTACGAGCAGTACTTC. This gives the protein CASSLQGSLYEQYF. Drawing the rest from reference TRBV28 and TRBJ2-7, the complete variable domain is DVKVTQSSRYLVKRTGEKVFLECVQDMDHENMFWYRQDPGLGLRLIYFSYDVKMKEKGDIPEGYSVSREKKERFSLILESASTNQTSMYLCASSLQGSLYEQYFGPGTRLTVT.